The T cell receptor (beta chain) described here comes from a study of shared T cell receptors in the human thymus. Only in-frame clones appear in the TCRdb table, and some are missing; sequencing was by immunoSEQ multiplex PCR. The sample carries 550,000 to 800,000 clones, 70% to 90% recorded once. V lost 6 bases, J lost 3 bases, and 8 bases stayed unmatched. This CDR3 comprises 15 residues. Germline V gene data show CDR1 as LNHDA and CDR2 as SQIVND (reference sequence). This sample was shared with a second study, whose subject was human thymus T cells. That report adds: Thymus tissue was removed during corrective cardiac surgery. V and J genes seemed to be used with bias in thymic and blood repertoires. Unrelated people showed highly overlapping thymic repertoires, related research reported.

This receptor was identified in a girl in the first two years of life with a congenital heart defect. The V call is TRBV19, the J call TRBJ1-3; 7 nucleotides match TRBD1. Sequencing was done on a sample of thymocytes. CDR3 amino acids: CASSPGTVSGNTIYF. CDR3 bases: TGTGCCAGTAGCCCAGGGACAGTTAGTGGAAACACCATATATTTT. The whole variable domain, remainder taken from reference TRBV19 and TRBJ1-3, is DGGITQSPKYLFRKEGQNVTLSCEQNLNHDAMYWYRQDPGQGLRLIYYSQIVNDFQKGDIAEGYSVSREKKESFPLTVTSAQKNPTAFYLCASSPGTVSGNTIYFGEGSWLTVV.